The subject of this entry is one T cell receptor (beta chain). As handled by the study authors: Reference gene primers were amplified, and this amplification served to estimate nucleated cell counts. Assay: immunoSEQ multiplex PCR; the TCRdb copy retains only in-frame clones and omits some. The V and J calls and the clone size are those of that table, but D and trimming were determined from the DNA. The table records roughly 70,000 clones, about four fifths of them present only once. Germline V gives CDR1 MNHEY, CDR2 SVGEGT. Trimming stripped 6 bases from V and 6 bases from J, with 30 bases between. This CDR3 spans 18 amino acids. These data originate in a study of blood T cell repertoires in COVID-19. On the study more broadly: Acute and convalescent COVID-19 specimens originated in the United States, Italy and Spain. PBMCs, B-cell-depleted T cells, or T cells were the source of the cDNA or gDNA that made up the material.

The source material was peripheral blood. This sequence was found in a man aged 70-80 years who had recovered from COVID-19. The chain employs TRBV6-2 or TRBV6-3 and TRBJ2-7, with unresolved D. The CDR3 nucleotides read TGTGCCAGCAGCCCCATTGAGGCGATGGATCCGGCATTTAGCGAGCAGTACTTC. It yields the protein CASSPIEAMDPAFSEQYF.